Each of the 10 T cell receptor beta chains below was sequenced from the same sample in a study of shared clonotypes between healthy human individuals. CD45RO negativity and positive selection for CCR7 defined naive CD8 cells, a population that excluded terminally differentiated effector memory CD45RA+ cells. Clones were sequenced by immunoSEQ multiplex PCR, and TCRdb holds only the in-frame ones, with some missing. The sample contains more than 2 million clones, around 93% of which appear only once. The sequenced sample consisted of naive CD8+ T cells from PBMCs. Source of these receptors: a young man in good health. Some clones in this sample may be carry-over from other donors' samples.

The chain couples TRBV11-2 to TRBJ2-7, with D hard to call. The CDR3 has 14 amino acids. V was shortened by 6 bases and J by 6 bases, with 18 bases between the two germline ends. The V gene's germline CDR1 is SGHAT and CDR2 FQNNGV. CDR3 nucleotide sequence: TGTGCCAGCAGTCAAAACCTCCCGGAGCCCGAGCAGTACTTC. As protein: CASSQNLPEPEQYF.

The gene calls are TRBV7-2 and TRBJ1-5; no reliable D call. This CDR3 region has 16 residues. Germline V gene data show CDR1 as SGHTA and CDR2 as FQGNSA. The V gene lost 2 bases and the J gene lost 2 bases, with 13 bases spanning the gap. This CDR3 is CASSLLEGGGNQPQHF. CDR3 sequence (DNA): TGTGCCAGCAGCTTACTGGAGGGAGGCGGCAATCAGCCCCAGCATTTT.

A single count supports this clone. The chain recombines TRBV5-8 with TRBJ2-1; a possible D gene is TRBD2 (6 bases). Per the germline V gene, CDR1 is SGHTS and CDR2 is YDEGEE. The CDR3 is made up of 14 amino acids. V was shortened by 5 bases and J by 0 bases, with 9 bases between the two germline ends. The CDR3, as DNA: TGTGCCAGCAGGGGAGCGGGCTCCTACAATGAGCAGTTCTTC. This translates into CASRGAGSYNEQFF.

The CDR3 nucleotides read TGCGCCAGCAGCGAGAGCTTAGCGGGTTATTCCAAGGCAGATACGCAGTATTTT. This gives the protein CASSESLAGYSKADTQYF. The V and J genes are TRBV5-1 and TRBJ2-3; the match to TRBD2 covers 7 bases. Germline trimming cut 4 bases from V and 4 bases from J; bases unmatched to any gene: 18. The CDR3 runs 18 residues. Germline-derived CDR1 and CDR2 are SGHRS and YFSETQ.

This chain links TRBV7-8 with TRBJ1-2; weak D call: TRBD1 (5 bases). The CDR3 covers 16 residues. Trimming removed 6 bases at V and 4 bases at J, with 21 bases between. The germline V gene encodes CDR1 SGHVS and CDR2 FQNEAQ. The CDR3 DNA reads TGTGCCAGCAGTTCCGGGACGGCTAAAGGGTCCTATGGCTACACCTTC. It encodes CASSSGTAKGSYGYTF.

The chain has TRBV29-1 and TRBJ2-1; TRBD1 or TRBD2 may be the D gene (6 bases each). The germline gives CDR1 SQVTM, CDR2 ANQGSEA. CDR3 size: 13 residues. V lost 8 bases and J 8 bases, leaving 19 bases between the germline ends. As DNA, the CDR3 is TGCAGCTCATTAGGGGGGCGCTCCCATGAGCAGTTCTTC. It codes for CSSLGGRSHEQFF.

V usage is TRBV10-3 and J usage is TRBJ2-2; 8 nucleotides line up with TRBD1. The CDR3 covers 16 residues. The germline gives CDR1 ENHRY, CDR2 SYGVKD. Germline trimming cut 6 bases from V and 1 base from J; bases unmatched to any gene: 7. In DNA form, the CDR3 reads TGTGCCATCAGGGCAGGGGGCGGGGTGAACACCGGGGAGCTGTTTTTT. This codes for CAIRAGGGVNTGELFF.

In its sample, this clone was seen once. The chain employs TRBV9 and TRBJ2-7; the D gene could be TRBD1 or TRBD2 (5 bases each). The CDR3 length is 13 residues. V lost 4 bases and J lost 4, with 12 bases in between. Per the germline V gene, CDR1 is SGDLS and CDR2 is YYNGEE. The CDR3 is CASSSTWGYEQYF. In DNA, the CDR3 is TGTGCCAGCAGCTCGACTTGGGGGTACGAGCAGTACTTC.

As for this clone: The same CDR3 can be traced to other DNA sequences in this sample. The rearrangement joins TRBV9 to TRBJ2-7, with 13 bases aligning to TRBD2. Germline V gene sequence: CDR1 SGDLS, CDR2 YYNGEE. CDR3 size: 14 residues. The V and J ends lost 3 bases and 5 bases, in that order; junction bases with no gene match: 2. CDR3 nucleotide sequence: TGTGCCAGCAGCGCAGGGACTAGCGGGAACGAGCAGTACTTC. This codes for CASSAGTSGNEQYF.

This clone was counted a few times. Additional DNA sequences in this sample encode the identical CDR3. This rearrangement joins TRBV28 to TRBJ2-1, with D unclear. V was clipped by 4 bases and J by 6 bases, with 4 bases between them. The CDR3 extends over 11 amino acids. Germline assignment: CDR1 MDHEN and CDR2 SYDVKM. CDR3 sequence reads: CASSSPNEQFF. The CDR3 DNA sequence: TGTGCCAGCAGTTCTCCCAATGAGCAGTTCTTC.